This entry concerns a single T cell receptor beta chain. This sample is part of a study of blood T cell repertoires in COVID-19. Study information: Researchers got acute and convalescent COVID-19 samples from the United States, Italy and Spain. In each case, the material was cDNA or gDNA derived from T cells, B-cell-depleted T cells, or PBMCs.

Germline assignment: CDR1 SGHAT and CDR2 FQNNGV. V lost 5 bases, J lost 1 base, and 3 bases stayed unmatched. The length of the CDR3 is 14 residues. Per the authors' pipeline: How many nucleated cells were present was estimated from reference gene primer amplification. Assay used: immunoSEQ multiplex PCR; TCRdb lists only in-frame clones, some missing. V and J calls plus clone size are reproduced from that table; the DNA served to infer D and trimming. The table records 110,000 to 150,000 clones, over 75% of them present only once. The sample was peripheral blood. The V call is TRBV11-2, the J call TRBJ1-1, with 8 bases identical to TRBD1. This receptor was obtained from a human donor in a cohort sampled during active COVID-19. The CDR3 DNA reads as TGTGCCAGCAGCCCAGACAGGGGGAACACTGAAGCTTTCTTT. As protein: CASSPDRGNTEAFF.